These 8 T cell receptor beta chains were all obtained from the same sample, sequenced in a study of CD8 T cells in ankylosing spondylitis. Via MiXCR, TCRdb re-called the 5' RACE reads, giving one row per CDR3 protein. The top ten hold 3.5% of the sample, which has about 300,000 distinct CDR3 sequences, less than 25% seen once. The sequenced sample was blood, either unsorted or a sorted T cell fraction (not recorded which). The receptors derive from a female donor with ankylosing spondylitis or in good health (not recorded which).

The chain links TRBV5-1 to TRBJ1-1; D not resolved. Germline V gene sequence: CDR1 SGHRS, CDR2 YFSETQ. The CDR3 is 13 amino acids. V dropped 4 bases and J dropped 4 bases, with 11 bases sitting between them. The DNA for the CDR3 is TGCGCCAGCAGCATCAGTGGTATCACTGAAGCTTTCTTT. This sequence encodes CASSISGITEAFF. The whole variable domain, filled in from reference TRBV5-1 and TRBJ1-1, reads KAGVTQTPRYLIKTRGQQVTLSCSPISGHRSVSWYQQTPGQGLQFLFEYFSETQRNKGNFPGRFSGRQFSNSRSEMNVSTLELGDSALYLCASSISGITEAFFGQGTRLTVV.

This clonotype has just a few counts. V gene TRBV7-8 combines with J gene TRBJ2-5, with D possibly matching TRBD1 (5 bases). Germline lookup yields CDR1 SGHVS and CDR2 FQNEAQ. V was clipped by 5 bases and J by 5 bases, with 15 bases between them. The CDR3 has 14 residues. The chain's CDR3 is CASSPLTVRETQYF. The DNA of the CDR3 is TGTGCCAGCAGCCCATTGACAGTCAGGGAGACCCAGTACTTC.

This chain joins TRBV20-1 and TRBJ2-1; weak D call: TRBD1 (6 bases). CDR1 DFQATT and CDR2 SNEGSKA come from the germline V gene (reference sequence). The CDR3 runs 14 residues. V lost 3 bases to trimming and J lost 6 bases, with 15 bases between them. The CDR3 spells CSARGNQGSNEQFF. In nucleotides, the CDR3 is TGCAGTGCTAGGGGCAATCAGGGGTCCAATGAGCAGTTCTTC.

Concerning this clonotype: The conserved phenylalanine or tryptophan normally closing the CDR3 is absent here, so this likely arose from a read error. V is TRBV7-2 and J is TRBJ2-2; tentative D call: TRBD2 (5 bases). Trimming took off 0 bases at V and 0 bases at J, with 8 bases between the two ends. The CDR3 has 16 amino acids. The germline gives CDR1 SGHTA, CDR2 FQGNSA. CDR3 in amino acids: CASSLAGGANTGELFY. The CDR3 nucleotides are TGTGCCAGCAGCTTAGCTGGAGGAGCGAACACCGGGGAGCTGTTTTAT.

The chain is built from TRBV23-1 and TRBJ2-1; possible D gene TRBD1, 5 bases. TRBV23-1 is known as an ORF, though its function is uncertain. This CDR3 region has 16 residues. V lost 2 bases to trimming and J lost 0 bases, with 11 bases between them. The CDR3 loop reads CASSQARTSSYNEQFF. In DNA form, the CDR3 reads TGCGCCAGCAGTCAAGCCCGGACATCCTCCTACAATGAGCAGTTCTTC.

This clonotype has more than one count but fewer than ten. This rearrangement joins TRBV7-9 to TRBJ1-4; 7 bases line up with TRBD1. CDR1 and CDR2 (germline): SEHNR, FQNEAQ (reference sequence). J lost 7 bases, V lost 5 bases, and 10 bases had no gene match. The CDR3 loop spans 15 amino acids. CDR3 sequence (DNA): TGTGCCAGCAGCGACCGGACAGGAAAATCTGAAAAACTGTTTTTT. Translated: CASSDRTGKSEKLFF.

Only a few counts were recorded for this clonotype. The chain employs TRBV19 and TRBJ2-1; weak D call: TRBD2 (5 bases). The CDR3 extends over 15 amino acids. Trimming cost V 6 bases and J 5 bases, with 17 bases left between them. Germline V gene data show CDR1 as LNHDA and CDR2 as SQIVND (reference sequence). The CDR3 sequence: CASSSQRPWDNEQFF. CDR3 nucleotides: TGTGCCAGTAGCAGCCAGCGGCCGTGGGACAATGAGCAGTTCTTC.

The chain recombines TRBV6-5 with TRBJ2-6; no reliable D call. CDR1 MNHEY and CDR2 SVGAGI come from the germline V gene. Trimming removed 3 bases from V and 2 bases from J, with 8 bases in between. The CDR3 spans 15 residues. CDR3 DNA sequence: TGTGCCAGCAGTTATCGAGGACCTGGGGCCAACGTCCTGACTTTC. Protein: CASSYRGPGANVLTF.